This T cell receptor beta chain was sequenced during a study of spatial heterogeneity in lung cancer (dated by TCRdb to the late 2010s). Background on the whole study: Beta-chain transcripts were consistently detected in greater numbers than alpha-chain transcripts, which likely reflected higher beta-chain transcript abundance. In the raw uncorrected reads, each unique combination of TCR and UMI appeared on average more than ten times. In non-small cell lung cancer, the study made a quantitative comparison of TCR alpha and beta repertoires among multiple tumor regions, matched nontumor lung and blood. TCR repertoire features were related to nonsynonymous mutation counts determined by whole-exome sequencing of tumor tissue. Both alpha and beta chains were TCR-sequenced in samples taken at surgery, namely 220 tumor regions, under 80 matched nontumor lung samples and 50 to 60 PBMC samples.

This clonotype was detected a few times. This receptor's antigen is unknown. Per-nucleotide qualities are absent, and no much larger clonotype sits a single base away. Little can be read into the size of this beta chain, an off-target read in a library designed for alpha chains. In light of the paper, this sample's time point label describes: sample taken at primary tumor resection. TCR sequencing used whole RNA extracted from tumor and nontumor lung tissue, or from cryopreserved PBMC samples, without cell sorting. The donors were approximately 70 patients from the lung TRACERx cohort who had early-stage, untreated non-small cell lung cancer. Only patients with enough RNA available from two or more tumor regions were chosen for TCR sequencing. A lung pathologist reviewed the tumor and adjacent nontumor lung specimens before the specimens were selected. The germline V gene (reference sequence) yields LGHDT for CDR1 and YNNKEL for CDR2. Including cysteine and phenylalanine, the CDR3 has 16 amino acids. Only the CDR3 part of the read is kept: 48 bases, read in frame from the first base. V lost 0 bases and J lost 2 bases; the stretch between them is 12 bases long.

The paper as a whole reports these results and caveats: Additional single-cell paired TCR alpha and beta sequencing was considered necessary to confirm, at a functional level, the hypothesis that regional TCRs recognize regional mutations.

Libraries came from 5' RACE. The data were produced on a NextSeq 500. To allow correction of PCR and sequencing errors, the TCR library protocol tagged every TCR cDNA molecule with a unique molecular identifier. As for the original processing: TCR identification, UMI-based error correction and CDR3 extraction were performed with Decombinator tools. Expanded TCRs were defined as those above a frequency of 2 per 1,000, corresponding to the top 1% of the tumor frequency distribution. Renyi diversity was calculated using the R vegan package after each repertoire was subsampled 100 times to 5,000 TCRs. CDR3 similarity networks were constructed using string-kernel similarity of amino acid triplets, with links drawn between CDR3s whose pairwise similarity was above 0.82. TCRdb reprocessed the public reads (quality trimming at Q25 with fastp, clone calling with MiXCR) and kept in-frame beta chains. Rows with one shared CDR3 protein collapse into an entry with the most common genes and DNA. These V and J calls derive from TCRdb rather than the authors' analysis. For this sample the table gives about 12,000 distinct CDR3 sequences, of which roughly 6.2% were detected only once. Clones ranked in the top ten supply around 10% of the sample.

Sequenced here: normal lung tissue next to the tumor, sampled at surgery. The chain employs TRBV3-1 and TRBJ2-3; the D segment cannot be called with confidence. The clonotype was recovered from a male donor with early-stage non-small cell lung cancer. At the DNA level, the sequence is TGTGCCAGCAGCCAAGATGCACGGAAACTCACAGATACGCAGTATTTT. Its product reads: CASSQDARKLTDTQYF.